This TCR beta chain was found in a study of T-cell memory formation after mild COVID-19. TCRdb ran MiXCR on the 5' RACE reads and lists one entry per CDR3 protein. This table has roughly 500,000 distinct CDR3 sequences, roughly 20% appearing once. Sequencing was carried out using PBMCs or a T cell subset sorted from them (not recorded which). The sequence was obtained from an adult woman who had mild COVID-19 (a few samples of this study predate the infection). Cell type and time point are not known.

The CDR3 spells CASSVGQSNQPQHF. The CDR3 nucleotides read TGTGCCAGCAGCGTAGGCCAGAGCAATCAGCCCCAGCATTTT. The chain joins TRBV9 to TRBJ1-5, with D unresolved. The CDR3 totals 14 residues. Germline CDR1 SGDLS, CDR2 YYNGEE. V lost 0 bases and J lost 1, with 5 bases in between. Based on the CDR3 plus reference TRBV9 and TRBJ1-5, the full variable domain is DSGVTQTPKHLITATGQRVTLRCSPRSGDLSVYWYQQSLDQGLQFLIQYYNGEERAKGNILERFSAQQFPDLHSELNLSSLELGDSALYFCASSVGQSNQPQHFGDGTRLSIL.